This TCR beta chain was recovered during a study of blood T cell repertoires in COVID-19. Libraries were prepared by immunoSEQ multiplex PCR; TCRdb keeps only in-frame clonotypes and omits some of them. Among hundreds of thousands of clones listed, 70% to 90% were seen once. CDR1 SEHNR and CDR2 FQNEAQ come from the germline V gene (reference sequence). Trimming took off 10 bases at V and 4 bases at J, with 19 bases between the two ends. The CDR3 sequence is 14 residues long. The sequencing input was peripheral blood. This TCR was sampled from a man between 40 and 49 years old with acute or convalescent COVID-19. V is TRBV7-9 and J is TRBJ1-1; D is perhaps TRBD1 (6 bases). CDR3 coding DNA: TGTGCCATCCCGAGCCCCCAGGGGTCCACTGAAGCTTTCTTT. It codes for CAIPSPQGSTEAFF.